One and the same sample provided the 3 T cell receptor beta chains below, sequenced in a study of early T cells in non-severe SARS-CoV-2 infection. TCRdb analysed the 5' RACE reads with MiXCR anew, one entry per CDR3 protein. The sample contains under 85,000 distinct CDR3 sequences, 14% of which appear only once. Sample: whole blood, taken at baseline. The source is an adult who was a healthcare worker with PCR-confirmed SARS-CoV-2 infection or an uninfected control (not recorded which).

The chain uses TRBV7-2 and TRBJ2-4; maybe TRBD2 (6 bases). The V gene lost 0 bases and the J gene lost 0 bases, with 9 bases spanning the gap. The CDR3 spans 16 residues. Germline loops: CDR1 SGHTA, CDR2 FQGNSA. CDR3 loop: CASSLAKRVAKNIQYF. The CDR3 DNA is TGTGCCAGCAGCTTAGCGAAGCGGGTAGCCAAAAACATTCAGTACTTC.

The chain recombines TRBV6-2 or TRBV6-3 with TRBJ2-1; D possibly corresponds to TRBD2 (6 bases). This CDR3 comprises 14 residues. Deletions cut 2 bases from V and 7 bases from J, with 12 bases between. Germline assignment: CDR1 MNHEY and CDR2 SVGEGT. Here the CDR3 DNA reads TGTGCCAGCAGTTACGGTAGGGCGGGGAATGAGCAGTTCTTC. This gives the protein CASSYGRAGNEQFF.

This chain links TRBV29-1 with TRBJ2-5; no firm D call. Trimming took off 7 bases at V and 5 bases at J, with 8 bases between the two ends. The V gene's germline CDR1 is SQVTM and CDR2 ANQGSEA. The CDR3 sequence is 10 residues long. For the CDR3, the DNA is TGCAGCGGGCAGGCGGAGACCCAGTACTTC. Residues: CSGQAETQYF.